These 26 T cell receptor beta chains were all obtained from the same sample, sequenced in a study of CD8 T cells in ankylosing spondylitis. Study results and caveats: What appeared characteristic of ankylosing spondylitis blood was a TCR beta motif of eight highly homologous variants.

No antigens are known for them. TCRdb reprocessed the 5' RACE reads with MiXCR, giving one entry per CDR3 protein. The repertoire holds about 390,000 distinct CDR3 sequences, with approximately 20% as singletons. Source material: blood, either unsorted or a sorted T cell fraction (not recorded which). These receptor sequences come from a male donor with ankylosing spondylitis.

There are a few counts of this clonotype. The rearrangement uses TRBV9 and TRBJ2-3; D not certain. The V gene's germline CDR1 is SGDLS and CDR2 YYNGEE. V shed 1 base and J shed 4 bases, with 7 bases lying between them. The CDR3 has 13 residues. The CDR3 here is CASSVMGADTQYF. The CDR3 bases are TGTGCCAGCAGCGTAATGGGCGCAGATACGCAGTATTTT.

The chain employs TRBV18 and TRBJ1-4; the D is unclear. The CDR3 loop spans 15 amino acids. V shed 3 bases and J shed 4 bases, with 12 bases lying between them. Germline assignment: CDR1 KGHSH and CDR2 LQKENI. CDR3 in amino acids: CASSPLTGFNEKLFF. DNA for the CDR3: TGTGCCAGCTCACCCCTCACGGGGTTTAATGAAAAACTGTTTTTT.

The chain carries TRBV6-1 and TRBJ2-7; 7 bases fit TRBD2. The CDR3 spans 12 residues. From germline, CDR1 is MNHNS and CDR2 SASEGT. V was clipped by 8 bases and J by 3 bases; unmatched bases: 4. The CDR3 DNA is TGTGCCAGCGGGGGAGGGTTCTACGAGCAGTACTTC. This encodes CASGGGFYEQYF.

The V and J genes are TRBV28 and TRBJ2-1, with D tentatively TRBD1 (6 bases). Germline-derived CDR1 and CDR2 are MDHEN and SYDVKM. The CDR3 contains 15 residues. The V end was cut by 2 bases, the J end by 9 bases, with 17 bases between. The CDR3 DNA sequence: TGTGCCAGCAGTTTAAGGCGAATACAGGGCCCTGAGCAGTTCTTC. It codes for CASSLRRIQGPEQFF. Full variable domain (rest looked up from reference TRBV28 and TRBJ2-1): DVKVTQSSRYLVKRTGEKVFLECVQDMDHENMFWYRQDPGLGLRLIYFSYDVKMKEKGDIPEGYSVSREKKERFSLILESASTNQTSMYLCASSLRRIQGPEQFFGPGTRLTVL.

V usage is TRBV11-3 and J usage is TRBJ1-3, with D tentatively TRBD1 (5 bases). The CDR3 length is 16 residues. Germline V gene lookup returns CDR1 SGHNT and CDR2 YENEEA. V lost 2 bases, J lost 3 bases, and 14 bases lay in between. As DNA, the CDR3 is TGTGCCAGCAGCTTATTGCGGGGCGGAGGTGGAAACACCATATATTTT. It encodes CASSLLRGGGGNTIYF.

The CDR3: CASSLDGQPFEAFF. The CDR3 DNA sequence: TGTGCCAGCAGCTTAGACGGCCAGCCTTTTGAAGCTTTCTTT. The chain carries TRBV7-9 and TRBJ1-1, with D unresolved. V was clipped by 1 base and J by 7 bases, with 13 bases between them. The CDR3 is 14 amino acids. Germline V lookup: CDR1 SEHNR, CDR2 FQNEAQ (reference sequence).

This clonotype occurred a few times. The rearrangement links TRBV3-1 to TRBJ2-3; D is uncertain. There are 16 residues in the CDR3. CDR1 and CDR2 from the germline V gene are LGHDT and YNNKEL (reference sequence). V was cut by 3 bases and J by 4 bases, with 17 bases left in between. CDR3: CASSQKRSFGADTQYF. DNA of the CDR3: TGTGCCAGCAGCCAGAAGAGGTCCTTTGGGGCAGATACGCAGTATTTT.

This clonotype has only a few counts. The V gene is TRBV9, the J gene TRBJ2-7, with 7 bases matching TRBD1. CDR3 length: 15 residues. V lost 0 bases, J lost 2 bases, and 5 bases stayed unmatched. The germline V gene encodes CDR1 SGDLS and CDR2 YYNGEE. This chain's CDR3 is CASSVDTGVTYEQYF. The CDR3 DNA reads as TGTGCCAGCAGCGTAGATACAGGGGTTACCTACGAGCAGTACTTC.

This sequence joins TRBV20-1 and TRBJ2-1, with TRBD2 matching over 11 bases. CDR1 is DFQATT and CDR2 is SNEGSKA in the germline V gene (reference sequence). The CDR3 runs to 17 residues. J gave up 7 bases and V 2 bases, and 13 bases lay outside the gene matches. The CDR3 DNA follows: TGCAGTGCTAGACTTGGGGCTAGCGGGAGGCGTGAGAATGAGCAGTTCTTC. Encoded protein: CSARLGASGRRENEQFF.

This sequence joins TRBV2 and TRBJ2-1; 9 positions agree with TRBD2. V was pared by 7 bases and J by 5 bases, with 9 bases of the junction left unmatched. CDR1 and CDR2 (germline): SNHLY, FYNNEI. This CDR3 contains 15 residues. In DNA form, the CDR3 reads TGTGCCAGCACCCCGTTTAGCGGGAGTAACAATGAGCAGTTCTTC. Protein: CASTPFSGSNNEQFF.

This clonotype has just a few counts. The V call is TRBV24-1, the J call TRBJ2-7; TRBD1 or TRBD2 may be the D gene (6 bases each). V gave up 9 bases and J gave up 5 bases, with 19 bases separating them. This CDR3 is 14 amino acids long. Germline assignment: CDR1 KGHDR and CDR2 SFDVKD. This chain's CDR3 is CATSPGGTNDEQYF. The CDR3 nucleotides are TGTGCCACCTCCCCTGGCGGGACAAACGACGAGCAGTACTTC.

V is TRBV6-1 and J is TRBJ2-5; 7 nucleotides align to TRBD1. The V and J ends lost 11 bases and 3 bases, in that order; junction bases with no gene match: 12. The CDR3 totals 14 residues. Germline V gives CDR1 MNHNS, CDR2 SASEGT. For the CDR3, the DNA is TGTGCCCTCTCAAGGGGCAGGGGGAAAGAGACCCAGTACTTC. Translating it yields CALSRGRGKETQYF.

V usage is TRBV27 and J usage is TRBJ2-2; D may be TRBD1 (5 bases). CDR3 length equals 15 residues. The V and J ends lost 3 bases and 4 bases respectively, with 12 bases between them. Germline V gene sequence: CDR1 MNHEY, CDR2 SMNVEV (reference sequence). CDR3 residues: CASSLVVGLTGELFF. The CDR3 coding sequence is TGTGCCAGCAGTTTGGTCGTGGGGCTCACCGGGGAGCTGTTTTTT.

This chain links TRBV7-3 with TRBJ2-1; 7 positions agree with TRBD1. Looked up from germline, CDR1 is SGHTA and CDR2 is FQGTGA. The CDR3 is 16 amino acids. V was pared by 5 bases and J by 7 bases, with 14 bases of the junction left unmatched. The CDR3 here is CASSILGQETLNEQFF. Here the CDR3 DNA reads TGTGCCAGCAGCATCCTCGGACAGGAGACTTTGAATGAGCAGTTCTTC.

J is TRBJ2-1 and V is TRBV6-2 or TRBV6-3; 10 bases line up with TRBD1. The length of the CDR3 is 14 residues. The germline V gene has CDR1 MNHEY and CDR2 SVGEGT. Trimming removed 6 bases from V and 9 bases from J; junction bases left unmatched: 8. The CDR3 here is CASRGTGARTEQFF. The CDR3 DNA is TGTGCCAGCAGGGGGACAGGGGCCCGAACTGAGCAGTTCTTC.

The table lists this clonotype with many counts. The chain couples TRBV5-1 to TRBJ2-5; tentative D call: TRBD2 (5 bases). This CDR3 is built from 14 residues. Germline assignment: CDR1 SGHRS and CDR2 YFSETQ. Trimming cost V 0 bases and J 7 bases, with 13 bases left between them. The CDR3 region is CASSLDGSRGTQYF. The CDR3 nucleotides are TGCGCCAGCAGCTTGGATGGCAGTCGGGGGACCCAGTACTTC.

CDR3 sequence (DNA): TGTGCCATCAGTGACTCCCGGGACAGGGTTGGCGAGACCCAGTACTTC. It translates to CAISDSRDRVGETQYF. This chain connects TRBV10-3 to TRBJ2-5; 9 nucleotides match TRBD1. The germline V gene encodes CDR1 ENHRY and CDR2 SYGVKD. Losses at the gene ends were 3 bases for V and 5 bases for J; bases not matched to a gene: 10. The CDR3 runs to 16 residues.

There are a few counts of this clonotype. CDR3 DNA sequence: TGCGCCAGCAGCTTGGTCCCTAGGGGACTACTAAATCGCTATACCTACGAGCAGTACTTC. Translated, it gives CASSLVPRGLLNRYTYEQYF. This sequence joins TRBV5-1 and TRBJ2-7; 7 positions match TRBD2. From germline, CDR1 is SGHRS and CDR2 YFSETQ. V dropped 0 bases and J dropped 2; count of bases not matched to a gene: 20. The CDR3 totals 20 residues.

The CDR3 here is CASSASRENTQYF. CDR3 bases: TGTGCCAGCAGTGCCTCTCGGGAGAATACGCAGTATTTT. V usage is TRBV11-2 and J usage is TRBJ2-3; perhaps TRBD2 as D (6 bases). Trimming stripped 6 bases from V and 7 bases from J, with 14 bases between. In germline, CDR1 is SGHAT, CDR2 FQNNGV. CDR3 length: 13 residues.

The chain recombines TRBV5-1 with TRBJ2-7; D ambiguous. This CDR3 spans 14 amino acids. Germline CDR1 reads SGHRS; CDR2 reads YFSETQ. Trimming pared 0 bases from V and 1 base from J, leaving 8 bases between. The CDR3 DNA reads as TGCGCCAGCAGCTTGGAACACGTTTCCTACGAGCAGTACTTC. This gives the protein CASSLEHVSYEQYF.

The table lists this clonotype with many counts. The V and J genes are TRBV20-1 and TRBJ2-7; 9 bases map to TRBD2. This CDR3 has 15 amino acids. In germline, CDR1 is DFQATT, CDR2 SNEGSKA (reference sequence). J lost 4 bases, V lost 2 bases, and 9 bases had no gene match. In nucleotides, the CDR3 is TGCAGTGCTAGAAAGGAGCGGGAGGTGGGTTACGAGCAGTACTTC. It codes for CSARKEREVGYEQYF.

The chain has TRBV11-2 and TRBJ2-1, with D possibly matching TRBD2 (6 bases). Trimming took off 2 bases at V and 6 bases at J, with 14 bases between the two ends. CDR1 is SGHAT, CDR2 FQNNGV, per germline. The CDR3 totals 15 residues. The CDR3 region has the DNA TGTGCCAGCAGCTTACTTCTGGGAGGAGGCAATGAGCAGTTCTTC. Translation: CASSLLLGGGNEQFF. Together with reference TRBV11-2 and TRBJ2-1, the CDR3 gives the full variable domain: EAGVAQSPRYKIIEKRQSVAFWCNPISGHATLYWYQQILGQGPKLLIQFQNNGVVDDSQLPKDRFSAERLKGVDSTLKIQPAKLEDSAVYLCASSLLLGGGNEQFFGPGTRLTVL.

The rearrangement uses TRBV20-1 and TRBJ2-5; possibly TRBD1 for D (6 bases). V lost 0 bases and J lost 2, with 13 bases in between. The CDR3 length is 15 residues. Germline V CDR1 and CDR2: DFQATT, SNEGSKA (reference sequence). CDR3 in DNA: TGCAGTGCTAGAGACCCCAGGGGTGATCAAGAGACCCAGTACTTC. Translated, it gives CSARDPRGDQETQYF.

Only a few counts were recorded for this clonotype. The rearrangement links TRBV7-8 to TRBJ2-3; TRBD1 matches 8 bases. The ends lost 5 bases at V and 5 bases at J; junction bases unmatched: 15. This CDR3 is built from 17 residues. In germline, CDR1 is SGHVS, CDR2 FQNEAQ. CDR3 loop: CASSKDRARALGDTQYF. The CDR3 region has the DNA TGTGCCAGCAGCAAGGACAGGGCTCGCGCGTTAGGAGATACGCAGTATTTT.

The chain joins TRBV25-1 to TRBJ1-6; a weak D match, TRBD1 (5 bases). The CDR3 covers 11 residues. The V and J ends lost 10 bases and 8 bases respectively, with 9 bases between them. The germline V gene encodes CDR1 MGHDK and CDR2 SYGVNS. The CDR3 DNA reads as TGTGCCAACCAGGGAGATTCACCCCTCCACTTT. Translating it yields CANQGDSPLHF.

The sample holds a few counts of this clonotype. The V and J genes are TRBV9 and TRBJ2-7, with D perhaps matching TRBD2 (5 bases). The CDR3 extends over 14 amino acids. Germline CDR1 and CDR2: SGDLS and YYNGEE. V was pared by 4 bases and J by 5 bases, with 16 bases between. CDR3 sequence reads: CASSTGLARDEQYF. CDR3 coding DNA: TGTGCCAGCAGCACCGGACTCGCAAGAGACGAGCAGTACTTC. The full variable domain, rest sourced from reference TRBV9 and TRBJ2-7, is DSGVTQTPKHLITATGQRVTLRCSPRSGDLSVYWYQQSLDQGLQFLIQYYNGEERAKGNILERFSAQQFPDLHSELNLSSLELGDSALYFCASSTGLARDEQYFGPGTRLTVT.